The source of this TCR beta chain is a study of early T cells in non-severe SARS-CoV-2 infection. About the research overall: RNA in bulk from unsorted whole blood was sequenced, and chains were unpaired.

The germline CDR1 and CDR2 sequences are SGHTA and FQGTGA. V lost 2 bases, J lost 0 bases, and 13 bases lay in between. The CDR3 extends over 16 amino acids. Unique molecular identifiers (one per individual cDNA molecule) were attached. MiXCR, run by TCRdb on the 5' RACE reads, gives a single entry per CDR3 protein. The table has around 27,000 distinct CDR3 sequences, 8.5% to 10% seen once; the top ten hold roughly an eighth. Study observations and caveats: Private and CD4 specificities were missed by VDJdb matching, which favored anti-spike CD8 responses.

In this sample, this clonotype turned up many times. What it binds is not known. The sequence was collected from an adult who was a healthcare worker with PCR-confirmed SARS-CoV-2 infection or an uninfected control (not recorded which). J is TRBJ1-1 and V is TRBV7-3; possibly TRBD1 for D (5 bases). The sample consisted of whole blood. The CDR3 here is CASSLGPGTMNTEAFF. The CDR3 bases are TGTGCCAGCAGCTTAGGCCCAGGGACCATGAACACTGAAGCTTTCTTT.